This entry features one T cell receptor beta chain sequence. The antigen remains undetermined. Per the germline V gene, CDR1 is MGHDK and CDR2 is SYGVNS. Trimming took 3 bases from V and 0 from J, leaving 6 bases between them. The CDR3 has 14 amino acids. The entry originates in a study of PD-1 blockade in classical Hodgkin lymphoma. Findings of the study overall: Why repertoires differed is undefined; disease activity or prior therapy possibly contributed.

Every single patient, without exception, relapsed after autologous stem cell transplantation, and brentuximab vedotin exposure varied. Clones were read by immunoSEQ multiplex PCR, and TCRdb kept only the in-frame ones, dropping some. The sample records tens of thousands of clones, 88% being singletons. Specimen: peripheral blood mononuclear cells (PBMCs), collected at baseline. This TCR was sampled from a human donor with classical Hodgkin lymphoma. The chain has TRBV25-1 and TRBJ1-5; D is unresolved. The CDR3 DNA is TGTGCCAGCAGTGATGGGTATAGCAATCAGCCCCAGCATTTT. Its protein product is CASSDGYSNQPQHF. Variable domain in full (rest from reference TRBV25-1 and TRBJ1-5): EADIYQTPRYLVIGTGKKITLECSQTMGHDKMYWYQQDPGMELHLIHYSYGVNSTEKGDLSSESTVSRIRTEHFPLTLESARPSHTSQYLCASSDGYSNQPQHFGDGTRLSIL.